One sample yielded the 21 T cell receptor beta chains listed below, sequenced in a study of blood T cell repertoires in COVID-19. Libraries were prepared by immunoSEQ multiplex PCR; TCRdb keeps only in-frame clonotypes and omits some of them. Here the sample spans about 190,000 clones, 75% to 90% being singletons. Sequencing used peripheral blood. The receptors shown here come from a man aged 25-40 years with acute or convalescent COVID-19.

The chain recombines TRBV5-4 with TRBJ2-5; D not certain. Germline V gives CDR1 SGHNT, CDR2 YYREEE (reference sequence). Trimming stripped 4 bases from V and 5 bases from J, with 15 bases between. The CDR3 consists of 14 residues. The CDR3: CASSASSVRETQYF. CDR3 DNA sequence: TGTGCCAGCAGCGCATCTAGTGTCCGGGAGACCCAGTACTTC.

This clone was detected once. This chain connects TRBV6-1 to TRBJ1-2, with D possibly matching TRBD1 (5 bases). The V end was cut by 0 bases, the J end by 7 bases, with 15 bases between. The CDR3 is made up of 15 amino acids. Germline CDR1 and CDR2: MNHNS and SASEGT. This chain's CDR3 is CASSEAGSGGRGYTF. As DNA, the CDR3 is TGTGCCAGCAGTGAAGCGGGGTCCGGGGGACGTGGCTACACCTTC.

This clone has just one count. The rearrangement joins TRBV4-1 to TRBJ2-1; 11 nucleotides agree with TRBD2. CDR1 and CDR2 from the germline V gene are MGHRA and YSYEKL. This CDR3 comprises 16 residues. With V trimmed by 4 bases and J by 3 bases, 5 bases remained unmatched. The CDR3 nucleotides read TGCGCCAGCAGCCGGGCCGGGACTAGCGGCTACAATGAGCAGTTCTTC. It encodes CASSRAGTSGYNEQFF.

With regard to this clone: Other DNA sequences of this sample code for an identical CDR3. V is TRBV19 and J is TRBJ1-5; D uncertain. The CDR3 runs 14 residues. Germline CDR1 reads LNHDA; CDR2 reads SQIVND (reference sequence). V was clipped by 3 bases and J by 5 bases, with 11 bases between them. For the CDR3, the DNA is TGTGCCAGTAGTATCTTTGGGAGCGATCAGCCCCAGCATTTT. Translation gives CASSIFGSDQPQHF.

V usage is TRBV5-1 and J usage is TRBJ1-1; 7 bases fit TRBD1. The ends lost 2 bases at V and 1 base at J; junction bases unmatched: 2. Germline V gene sequence: CDR1 SGHRS, CDR2 YFSETQ. This CDR3 has 14 amino acids. Here the CDR3 DNA reads TGCGCCAGCAGCTTCGACAGGGCGAACACTGAAGCTTTCTTT. Its translation: CASSFDRANTEAFF. Full variable domain (missing parts from reference TRBV5-1 and TRBJ1-1): KAGVTQTPRYLIKTRGQQVTLSCSPISGHRSVSWYQQTPGQGLQFLFEYFSETQRNKGNFPGRFSGRQFSNSRSEMNVSTLELGDSALYLCASSFDRANTEAFFGQGTRLTVV.

The chain combines TRBV6-6 with TRBJ2-7; the D gene is possibly TRBD2 (7 bases). V gave up 6 bases and J gave up 5 bases, with 11 bases separating them. Germline V gene sequence: CDR1 MNHNY, CDR2 SVGAGI (reference sequence). This CDR3 comprises 12 residues. The CDR3 coding sequence is TGTGCCAGCAGCCGAGGGGGGGACGAGCAGTACTTC. Protein sequence: CASSRGGDEQYF.

V is TRBV5-4 and J is TRBJ2-1, with a possible D match to TRBD1 (7 bases). Germline CDR1 and CDR2: SGHNT and YYREEE (reference sequence). Deletions cut 6 bases from V and 8 bases from J, with 18 bases between. The CDR3 runs 14 residues. CDR3 protein: CASTRGGGIDEQFF. The CDR3 DNA sequence: TGTGCCAGCACCAGAGGAGGGGGCATCGATGAGCAGTTCTTC.

The chain employs TRBV9 and TRBJ2-5; D is possibly TRBD1 (5 bases). The CDR3 spans 14 residues. Germline CDR1 reads SGDLS; CDR2 reads YYNGEE. Trimming removed 0 bases from V and 4 bases from J, with 10 bases in between. DNA of the CDR3: TGTGCCAGCAGCGTAGAGGGGCGAGGAGAGACCCAGTACTTC. This codes for CASSVEGRGETQYF. Drawing the rest from reference TRBV9 and TRBJ2-5, the complete variable domain is DSGVTQTPKHLITATGQRVTLRCSPRSGDLSVYWYQQSLDQGLQFLIQYYNGEERAKGNILERFSAQQFPDLHSELNLSSLELGDSALYFCASSVEGRGETQYFGPGTRLLVL.

This clone has at least ten counts. This sequence joins TRBV9 and TRBJ1-1; TRBD1 matches at 11 bases. Trimming cost V 4 bases and J 4 bases; bases outside gene matches: 12. From germline, CDR1 is SGDLS and CDR2 YYNGEE. The CDR3 is 17 amino acids. The CDR3 loop reads CASSPGQGAGGGTEAFF. For the CDR3, the DNA is TGTGCCAGCAGCCCAGGACAGGGGGCAGGGGGAGGCACTGAAGCTTTCTTT. The full variable domain, completed using reference TRBV9 and TRBJ1-1, is DSGVTQTPKHLITATGQRVTLRCSPRSGDLSVYWYQQSLDQGLQFLIQYYNGEERAKGNILERFSAQQFPDLHSELNLSSLELGDSALYFCASSPGQGAGGGTEAFFGQGTRLTVV.

The chain carries TRBV11-2 and TRBJ2-3, with D uncertain. CDR3 length: 15 amino acids. V lost 4 bases and J 3 bases, leaving 14 bases between the germline ends. CDR1 is SGHAT, CDR2 FQNNGV, per germline. CDR3 in DNA: TGTGCCAGCAGCTCCCTGACATCCCTTACAGATACGCAGTATTTT. Protein: CASSSLTSLTDTQYF.

The chain joins TRBV27 to TRBJ2-7; D gene uncertain. Germline V gene sequence: CDR1 MNHEY, CDR2 SMNVEV (reference sequence). The length of the CDR3 is 14 residues. Trimming stripped 2 bases from V and 10 bases from J, with 18 bases between. The CDR3 DNA sequence: TGTGCCAGCAGTTTAATGACCCAGAGTGGGCTTCAGTACTTC. It translates to CASSLMTQSGLQYF.

V and J are TRBV5-1 and TRBJ2-3; D gene unclear. Trimming removed 4 bases at V and 7 bases at J, with 16 bases between. This CDR3 spans 14 amino acids. The germline gives CDR1 SGHRS, CDR2 YFSETQ. CDR3 DNA sequence: TGCGCCAGCAGCCTAACTGACTCGTCGTATACGCAGTATTTT. The encoded protein is CASSLTDSSYTQYF.

This chain connects TRBV6-6 to TRBJ1-2, with no clear D. Trimming removed 10 bases from V and 2 bases from J, with 23 bases in between. Germline V gene lookup returns CDR1 MNHNY and CDR2 SVGAGI (reference sequence). The CDR3 runs 16 residues. The CDR3 sequence is CAIEKGPGAINYGYTF. The DNA for the CDR3 is TGTGCCATTGAGAAAGGACCGGGAGCTATCAACTATGGCTACACCTTC.

The chain uses TRBV2 and TRBJ2-3; D gene uncertain. V gave up 7 bases and J gave up 6 bases, with 14 bases separating them. Germline V CDR1 and CDR2: SNHLY, FYNNEI. The CDR3 runs to 13 residues. As DNA, the CDR3 is TGTGCCAGCAATCCTAGACCCCAGGATACGCAGTATTTT. The encoded protein is CASNPRPQDTQYF.

V is TRBV4-2 and J is TRBJ2-7, with 12 bases lining up with TRBD2. The CDR3 is 17 residues long. Trimming removed 4 bases from V and 5 bases from J; junction bases left unmatched: 12. Germline loops: CDR1 LGHNA, CDR2 YNFKEQ. CDR3 nucleotide sequence: TGTGCCAGCAGCCCAACAAGACCGGGACTAGCGGGCGACGAGCAGTACTTC. Protein product: CASSPTRPGLAGDEQYF.

The CDR3 sequence is CASSHLIGSVTDTQYF. The CDR3, as DNA: TGTGCCAGCAGCCACCTGATCGGGAGCGTCACAGATACGCAGTATTTT. V usage is TRBV3-1 (or the pseudogene TRBV3-2) and J usage is TRBJ2-3; weak D call: TRBD2 (6 bases). Trimming took off 3 bases at V and 2 bases at J, with 15 bases between the two ends. The CDR3 contains 16 residues. Germline V CDR1 and CDR2: LGHDT, YNNKEL (reference sequence).

The chain employs TRBV7-3 and TRBJ2-1, with 8 bases aligning to TRBD2. The CDR3 consists of 13 residues. The germline V gene has CDR1 SGHTA and CDR2 FQGTGA. Losses at the gene ends were 3 bases for V and 13 bases for J; bases not matched to a gene: 8. CDR3 in DNA: TGTGCCAGCAGCTTTGATACAAGCGGGGGCCAGTTCTTC. It codes for CASSFDTSGGQFF. Using reference TRBV7-3 and TRBJ2-1 for the parts outside the CDR3, the full variable domain is GAGVSQTPSNKVTEKGKYVELRCDPISGHTALYWYRQSLGQGPEFLIYFQGTGAADDSGLPNDRFFAVRPEGSVSTLKIQRTERGDSAVYLCASSFDTSGGQFFGPGTRLTVL.

This chain joins TRBV5-1 and TRBJ2-4; no reliable D call. The CDR3 totals 13 residues. Trimming stripped 0 bases from V and 6 bases from J, with 7 bases between. CDR1 SGHRS and CDR2 YFSETQ come from the germline V gene. The CDR3 region has the DNA TGCGCCAGCAGCTTGGAACAGCCAAACATTCAGTACTTC. Protein product: CASSLEQPNIQYF. The full variable domain, in which reference TRBV5-1 and TRBJ2-4 provide the parts outside the CDR3, is KAGVTQTPRYLIKTRGQQVTLSCSPISGHRSVSWYQQTPGQGLQFLFEYFSETQRNKGNFPGRFSGRQFSNSRSEMNVSTLELGDSALYLCASSLEQPNIQYFGAGTRLSVL.

The chain recombines TRBV11-2 with TRBJ1-2; D not certain. V was pared by 5 bases and J by 3 bases, with 19 bases between. Germline CDR1 and CDR2: SGHAT and FQNNGV. This CDR3 region has 16 residues. The CDR3 loop reads CASSGGTGIVYYGYTF. The CDR3 DNA follows: TGTGCCAGCAGCGGTGGAACGGGTATAGTTTACTATGGCTACACCTTC.

The chain employs TRBV4-1 and TRBJ2-7, with no clear D. Germline CDR1 MGHRA, CDR2 YSYEKL. V lost 5 bases and J lost 0, with 17 bases in between. The CDR3 covers 16 residues. Here the CDR3 reads CASSYMSSPLSYEQYF. The CDR3 nucleotides are TGCGCCAGCAGCTATATGTCCTCCCCCCTCTCCTACGAGCAGTACTTC.

The chain uses TRBV11-2 and TRBJ1-2, with 12 nucleotides matching TRBD1. With 6 bases clipped from V and 0 bases from J, the junction kept 8 bases outside the gene matches. CDR1 is SGHAT and CDR2 is FQNNGV in the germline V gene. The CDR3 is 17 amino acids. CDR3 in DNA: TGTGCCAGCAGACGTCCCGGGACAGGGGGCCCTAACTATGGCTACACCTTC. It translates to CASRRPGTGGPNYGYTF.